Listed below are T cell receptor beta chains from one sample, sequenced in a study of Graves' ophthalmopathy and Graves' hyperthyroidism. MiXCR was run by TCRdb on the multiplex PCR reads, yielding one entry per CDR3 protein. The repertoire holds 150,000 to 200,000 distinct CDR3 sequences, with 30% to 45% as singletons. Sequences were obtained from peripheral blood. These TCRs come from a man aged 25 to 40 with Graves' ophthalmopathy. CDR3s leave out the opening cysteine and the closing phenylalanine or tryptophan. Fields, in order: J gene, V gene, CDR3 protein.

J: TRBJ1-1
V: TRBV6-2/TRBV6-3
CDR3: ASRNARDTEAF

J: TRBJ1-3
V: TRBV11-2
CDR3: ASSSGPGLGGNTIY

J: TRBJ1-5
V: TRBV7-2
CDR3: ASTRDTNQPQH

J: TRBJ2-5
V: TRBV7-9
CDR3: ASGLPGQGAEETQY

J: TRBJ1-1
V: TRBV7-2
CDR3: ASSLKWSGTEAF

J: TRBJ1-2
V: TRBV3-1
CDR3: ASSRRAIYGYT

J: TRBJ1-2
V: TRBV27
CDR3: ASKIGGINYGYT

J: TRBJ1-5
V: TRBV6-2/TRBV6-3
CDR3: ASSWAGNQPQH

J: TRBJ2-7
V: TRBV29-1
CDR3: SVEEGTGSEEQY

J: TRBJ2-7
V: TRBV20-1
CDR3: SAGVRYEQY

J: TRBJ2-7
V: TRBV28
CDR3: ASTPSPSYEQY

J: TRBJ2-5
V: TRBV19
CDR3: ASSVGTGWQETQY

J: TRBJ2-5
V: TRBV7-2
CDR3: ASSSGLAGETQY

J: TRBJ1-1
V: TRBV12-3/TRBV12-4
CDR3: ASIPGIWGVAEAF

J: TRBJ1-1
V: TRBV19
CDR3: ASSVQGRTEAF

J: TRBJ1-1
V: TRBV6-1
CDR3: ASSEVRWGTEAF

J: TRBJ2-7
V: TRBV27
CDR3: ASSRGGTVLQSSYEQY

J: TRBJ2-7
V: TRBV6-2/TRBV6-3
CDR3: ASSVSGRPTYEQY

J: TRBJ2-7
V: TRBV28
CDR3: ASHSSREHYEQY

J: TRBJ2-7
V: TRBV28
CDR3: ASRTGGIDEQY

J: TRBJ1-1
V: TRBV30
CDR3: AWSGLIVNTEAF

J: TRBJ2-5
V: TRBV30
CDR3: AWSMGETQY

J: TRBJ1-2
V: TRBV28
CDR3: ASSSRVGYGYT

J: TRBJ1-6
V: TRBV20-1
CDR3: SARDPRTDVYSPLH

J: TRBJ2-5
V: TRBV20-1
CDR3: SATSRVGIPQETQY

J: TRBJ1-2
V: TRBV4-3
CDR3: ASSQDRVWGRNYGYT

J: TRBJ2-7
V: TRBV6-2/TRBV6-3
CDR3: ASSRPGTLAYEQY

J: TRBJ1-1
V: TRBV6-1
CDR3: ASSELTFGGMNTEAF

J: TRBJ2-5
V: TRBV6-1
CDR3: ASGRSKTQY